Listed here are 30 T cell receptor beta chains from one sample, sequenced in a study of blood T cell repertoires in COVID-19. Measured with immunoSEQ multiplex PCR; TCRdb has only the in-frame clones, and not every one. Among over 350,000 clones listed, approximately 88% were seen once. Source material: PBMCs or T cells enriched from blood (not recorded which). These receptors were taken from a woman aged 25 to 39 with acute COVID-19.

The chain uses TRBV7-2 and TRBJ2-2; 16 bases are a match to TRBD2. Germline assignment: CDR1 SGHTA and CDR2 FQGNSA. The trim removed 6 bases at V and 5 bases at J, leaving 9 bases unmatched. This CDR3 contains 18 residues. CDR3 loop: CASRPGLAGGIRTGELFF. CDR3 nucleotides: TGTGCCAGCAGACCGGGACTAGCGGGGGGGATCCGGACCGGGGAGCTGTTTTTT.

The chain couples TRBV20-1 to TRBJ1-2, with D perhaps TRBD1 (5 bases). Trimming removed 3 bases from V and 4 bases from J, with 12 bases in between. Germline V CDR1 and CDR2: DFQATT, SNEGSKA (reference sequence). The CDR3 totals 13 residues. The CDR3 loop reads CSASSGPPYGYTF. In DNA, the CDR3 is TGCAGTGCTAGTTCAGGGCCCCCCTATGGCTACACCTTC.

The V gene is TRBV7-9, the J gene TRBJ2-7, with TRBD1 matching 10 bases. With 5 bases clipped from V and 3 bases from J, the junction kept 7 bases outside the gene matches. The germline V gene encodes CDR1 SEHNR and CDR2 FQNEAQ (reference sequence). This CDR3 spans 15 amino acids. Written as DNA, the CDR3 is TGTGCCAGCAGCGCCCGGACAGGGGGAATCTACGAGCAGTACTTC. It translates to CASSARTGGIYEQYF.

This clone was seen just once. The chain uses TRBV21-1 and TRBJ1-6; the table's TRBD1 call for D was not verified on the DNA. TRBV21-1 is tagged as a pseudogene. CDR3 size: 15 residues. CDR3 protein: CASSTRTGSNSPLHF. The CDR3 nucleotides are TGTGCCAGCAGCACCCGGACAGGATCTAATTCACCCCTCCACTTT.

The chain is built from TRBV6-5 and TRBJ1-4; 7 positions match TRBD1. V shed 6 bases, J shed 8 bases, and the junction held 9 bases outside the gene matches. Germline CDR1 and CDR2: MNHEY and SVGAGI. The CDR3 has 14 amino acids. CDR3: CASRWRTGGEKLFF. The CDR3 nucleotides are TGTGCCAGCAGGTGGCGGACAGGAGGAGAAAAACTGTTTTTT.

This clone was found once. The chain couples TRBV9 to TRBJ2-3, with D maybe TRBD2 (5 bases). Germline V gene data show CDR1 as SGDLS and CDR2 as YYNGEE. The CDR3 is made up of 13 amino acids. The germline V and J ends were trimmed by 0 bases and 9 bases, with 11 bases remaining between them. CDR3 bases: TGTGCCAGCAGCGTAGGCTTGTGGGAGACGCAGTATTTT. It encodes CASSVGLWETQYF.

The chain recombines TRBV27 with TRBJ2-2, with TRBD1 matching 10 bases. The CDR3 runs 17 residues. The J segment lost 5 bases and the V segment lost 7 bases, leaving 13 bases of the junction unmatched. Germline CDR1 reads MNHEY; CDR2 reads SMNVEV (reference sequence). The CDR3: CASTIGTGAGLTGELFF. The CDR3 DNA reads TGTGCCAGCACCATTGGGACAGGGGCCGGTTTAACCGGGGAGCTGTTTTTT.

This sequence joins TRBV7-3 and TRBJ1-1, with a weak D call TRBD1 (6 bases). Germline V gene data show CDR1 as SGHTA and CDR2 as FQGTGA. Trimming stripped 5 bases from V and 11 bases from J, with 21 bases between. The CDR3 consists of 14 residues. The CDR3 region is CASSPTRDTREAFF. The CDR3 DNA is TGTGCCAGCAGCCCTACCCGGGACACACGAGAGGCTTTCTTT.

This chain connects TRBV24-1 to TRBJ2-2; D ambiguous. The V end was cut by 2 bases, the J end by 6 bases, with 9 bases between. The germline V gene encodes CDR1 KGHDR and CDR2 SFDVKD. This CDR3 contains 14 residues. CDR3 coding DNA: TGTGCCACCAGTGATTACCTTCGAGCCGGGGAGCTGTTTTTT. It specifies CATSDYLRAGELFF.

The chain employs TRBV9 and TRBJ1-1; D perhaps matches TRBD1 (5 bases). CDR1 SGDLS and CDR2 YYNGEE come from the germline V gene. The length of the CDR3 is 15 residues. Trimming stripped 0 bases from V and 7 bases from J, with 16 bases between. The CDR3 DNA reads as TGTGCCAGCAGCGTAGGGTTAGGGGCGTCCAATGAAGCTTTCTTT. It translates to CASSVGLGASNEAFF.

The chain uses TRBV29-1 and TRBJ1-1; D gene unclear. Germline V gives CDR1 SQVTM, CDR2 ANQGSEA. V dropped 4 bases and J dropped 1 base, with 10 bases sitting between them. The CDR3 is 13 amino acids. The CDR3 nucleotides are TGCAGCGTTGGTATAGATCCGAACACTGAAGCTTTCTTT. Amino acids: CSVGIDPNTEAFF.

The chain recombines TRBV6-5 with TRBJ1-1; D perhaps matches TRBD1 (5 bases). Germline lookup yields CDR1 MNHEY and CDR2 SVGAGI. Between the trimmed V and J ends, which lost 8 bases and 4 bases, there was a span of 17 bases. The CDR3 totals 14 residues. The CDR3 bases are TGTGCCAGCTTAGCGAATTGGGGGGTCACTGAAGCTTTCTTT. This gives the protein CASLANWGVTEAFF.

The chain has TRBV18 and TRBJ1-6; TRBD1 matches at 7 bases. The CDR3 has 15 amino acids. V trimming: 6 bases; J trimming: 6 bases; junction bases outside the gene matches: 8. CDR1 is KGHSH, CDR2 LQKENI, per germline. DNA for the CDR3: TGTGCCAGCTCGCCAGGACAGGCTCTTAATTCACCCCTCCACTTT. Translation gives CASSPGQALNSPLHF.

CDR3 in DNA: TGTGCCACCAAGGCGGGACTAGCGATGGAAACAGATACGCAGTATTTT. Translated: CATKAGLAMETDTQYF. The V call is TRBV24-1, the J call TRBJ2-3; 10 nucleotides match TRBD2. Germline loops: CDR1 KGHDR, CDR2 SFDVKD. The trim removed 8 bases at V and 3 bases at J, leaving 10 bases unmatched. CDR3 size: 16 residues.

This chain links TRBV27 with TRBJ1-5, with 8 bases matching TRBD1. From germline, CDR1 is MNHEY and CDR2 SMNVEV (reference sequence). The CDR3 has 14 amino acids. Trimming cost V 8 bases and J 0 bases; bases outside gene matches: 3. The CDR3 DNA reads TGTGCCAGCTCAGGGGGCCCTAGCAATCAGCCCCAGCATTTT. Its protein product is CASSGGPSNQPQHF.

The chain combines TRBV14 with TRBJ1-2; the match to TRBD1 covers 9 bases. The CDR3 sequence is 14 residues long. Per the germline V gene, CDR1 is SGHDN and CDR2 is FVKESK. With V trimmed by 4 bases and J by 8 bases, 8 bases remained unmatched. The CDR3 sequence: CASSPITGGVGYTF. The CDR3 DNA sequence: TGTGCCAGCAGCCCGATTACAGGGGGCGTCGGCTACACCTTC.

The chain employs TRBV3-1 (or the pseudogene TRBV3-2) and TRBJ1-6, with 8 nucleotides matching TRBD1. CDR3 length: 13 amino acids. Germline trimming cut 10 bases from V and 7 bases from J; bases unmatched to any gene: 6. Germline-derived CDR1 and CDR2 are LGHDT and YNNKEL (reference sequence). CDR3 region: CATGQEPNSPLHF. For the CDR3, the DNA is TGTGCCACGGGACAGGAACCAAATTCACCCCTCCACTTT.

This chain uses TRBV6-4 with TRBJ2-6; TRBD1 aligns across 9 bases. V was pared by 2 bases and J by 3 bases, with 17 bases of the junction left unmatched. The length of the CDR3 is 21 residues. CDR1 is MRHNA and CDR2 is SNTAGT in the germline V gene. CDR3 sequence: CASSDGLRNRGLTYGANVLTF. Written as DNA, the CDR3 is TGTGCCAGCAGTGACGGGTTGCGGAACAGGGGGCTTACATATGGGGCCAACGTCCTGACTTTC.

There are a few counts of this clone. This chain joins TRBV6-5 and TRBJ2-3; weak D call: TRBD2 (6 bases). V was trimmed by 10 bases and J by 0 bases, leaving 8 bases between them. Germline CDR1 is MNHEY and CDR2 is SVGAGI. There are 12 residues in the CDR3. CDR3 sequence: CAIGLSTDTQYF. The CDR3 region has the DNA TGTGCCATAGGACTAAGCACAGATACGCAGTATTTT.

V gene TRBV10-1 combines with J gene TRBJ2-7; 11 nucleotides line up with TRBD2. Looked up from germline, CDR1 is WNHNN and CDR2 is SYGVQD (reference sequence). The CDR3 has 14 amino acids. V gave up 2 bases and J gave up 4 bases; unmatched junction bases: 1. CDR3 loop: CASSEGTSGYEQYF. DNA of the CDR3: TGCGCCAGCAGTGAGGGGACTAGCGGATACGAGCAGTACTTC.

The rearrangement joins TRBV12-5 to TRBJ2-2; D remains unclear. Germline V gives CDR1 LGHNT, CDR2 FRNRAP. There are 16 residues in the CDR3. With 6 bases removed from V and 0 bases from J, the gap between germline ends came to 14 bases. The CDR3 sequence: CASGSGPLANTGELFF. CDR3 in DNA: TGTGCTAGTGGCTCAGGCCCTCTCGCGAACACCGGGGAGCTGTTTTTT.

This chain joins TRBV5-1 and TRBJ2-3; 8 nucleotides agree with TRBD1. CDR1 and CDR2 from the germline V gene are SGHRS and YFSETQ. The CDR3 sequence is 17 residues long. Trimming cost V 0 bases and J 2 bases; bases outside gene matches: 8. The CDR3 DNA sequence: TGCGCCAGCAGCTTGGCCCGGGACAGGCGTTTCACAGATACGCAGTATTTT. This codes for CASSLARDRRFTDTQYF.

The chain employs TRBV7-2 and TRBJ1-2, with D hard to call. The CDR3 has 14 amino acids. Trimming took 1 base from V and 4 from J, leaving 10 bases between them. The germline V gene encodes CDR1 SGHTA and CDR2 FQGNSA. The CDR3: CASSLVNSLYGYTF. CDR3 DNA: TGTGCCAGCAGCTTAGTAAACAGCCTCTATGGCTACACCTTC.

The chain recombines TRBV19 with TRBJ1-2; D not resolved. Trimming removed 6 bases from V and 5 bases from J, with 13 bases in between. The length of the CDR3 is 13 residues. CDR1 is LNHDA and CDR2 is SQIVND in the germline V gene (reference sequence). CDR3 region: CASRRGGEYGYTF. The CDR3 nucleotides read TGTGCCAGTAGGCGCGGAGGAGAGTATGGCTACACCTTC.

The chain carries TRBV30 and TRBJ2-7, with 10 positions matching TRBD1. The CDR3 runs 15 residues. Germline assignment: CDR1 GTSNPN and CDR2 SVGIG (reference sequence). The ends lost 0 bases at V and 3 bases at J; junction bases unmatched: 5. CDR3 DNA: TGTGCCTGGAGTGTATTGGGGGACAGGGGCTACGAGCAGTACTTC. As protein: CAWSVLGDRGYEQYF.

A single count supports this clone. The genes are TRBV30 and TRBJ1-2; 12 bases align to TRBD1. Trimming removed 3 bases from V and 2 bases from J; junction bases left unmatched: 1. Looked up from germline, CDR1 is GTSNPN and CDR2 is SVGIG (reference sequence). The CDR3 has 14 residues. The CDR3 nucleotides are TGTGCCTGGAGGGGACAGGGGGCGAACTATGGCTACACCTTC. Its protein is CAWRGQGANYGYTF.

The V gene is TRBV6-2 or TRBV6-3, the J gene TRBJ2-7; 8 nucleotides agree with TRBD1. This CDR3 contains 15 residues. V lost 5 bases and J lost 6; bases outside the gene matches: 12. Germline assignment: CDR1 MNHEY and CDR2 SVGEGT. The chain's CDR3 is CASSRHTGTGIEQYF. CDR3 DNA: TGTGCCAGCAGTCGTCATACCGGGACAGGAATCGAGCAGTACTTC.

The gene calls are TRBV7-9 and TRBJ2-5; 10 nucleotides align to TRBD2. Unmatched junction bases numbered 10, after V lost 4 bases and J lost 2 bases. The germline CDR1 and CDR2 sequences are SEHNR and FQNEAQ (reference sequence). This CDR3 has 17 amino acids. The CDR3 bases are TGTGCCAGCAGCTCGGAAGCGGGGGGGCCATGGCAAGAGACCCAGTACTTC. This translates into CASSSEAGGPWQETQYF.

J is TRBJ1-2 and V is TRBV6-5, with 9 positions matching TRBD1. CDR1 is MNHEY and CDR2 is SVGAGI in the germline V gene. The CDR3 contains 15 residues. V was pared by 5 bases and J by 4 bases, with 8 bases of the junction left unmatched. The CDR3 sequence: CASSPHRGQSYGYTF. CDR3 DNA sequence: TGTGCCAGCAGTCCCCACAGGGGGCAAAGCTATGGCTACACCTTC.

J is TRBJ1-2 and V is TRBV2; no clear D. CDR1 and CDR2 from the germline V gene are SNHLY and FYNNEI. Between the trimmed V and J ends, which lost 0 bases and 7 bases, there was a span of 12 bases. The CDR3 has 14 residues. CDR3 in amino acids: CASSEATVSGGYTF. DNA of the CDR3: TGTGCCAGCAGTGAAGCTACGGTCAGCGGTGGCTACACCTTC.